This TCR beta chain stems from a study of control samples from healthy donors and cancer patients. The method was immunoSEQ multiplex PCR; TCRdb's version includes in-frame clones alone and lacks a portion of them. The sample has around 94,000 clones; about 90% are singletons. Between the trimmed V and J ends, which lost 4 bases and 4 bases, there was a span of 10 bases. Germline V CDR1 and CDR2: SEHNR, FQNEAQ (reference sequence). There are 14 residues in the CDR3. Sequencing input: blood. The receptor comes from a woman under 30 in good health. The chain joins TRBV7-9 to TRBJ2-2, with a possible D match to TRBD2 (5 bases). CDR3 sequence (DNA): TGTGCCAGCAGCTCACCCGCGGGCACCGGGGAGCTGTTTTTT. It translates to CASSSPAGTGELFF.